This entry features one T cell receptor (beta chain) sequence. The clone's antigen remains unknown. Base qualities are missing; no much larger clone stands one base away. This record belongs to a study of T cell responses to AZD1222 COVID-19 vaccine (dated by TCRdb to about 2021). Some background on the complete study: A total of just over 230 trial participants underwent TCR sequencing, of whom 200 to 220 had received two doses of AZD1222 and about 25 had received two doses of the MenACWY control vaccine. Trial participants were enrolled by age into subgroups of 18-55, 56-69 and 70-plus years, and around 150, 28 and 57 TCR-sequenced participants, respectively, were included in these subgroups. Summary of the overall study and its limitations: Participants were mostly white British, with more females than males. The authors suggested clonal diversity may have been underestimated. Conclusions about previously exposed vaccinees are limited because only five or six AZD1222 recipients were SARS-CoV-2 seropositive at baseline. After two AZD1222 doses, both the breadth and the depth of spike-specific TCRs were significantly higher than at day 0 and than in MenACWY recipients. Because no day 14 peak-response samples were available, repertoires were characterized only after the peak T cell response. Vaccine-associated CD4 TCRs spanned the whole spike protein, with dominant responses in regions 160-218 and 743-854. The 56-69-year group was small, and its depth increase did not reach significance, likely because of low power. Reportedly, close to half of the unique spike-specific TCRs recognized epitopes lying outside the regions that are mutated in the B.1.351 and B.1.1.7 variants.

Measured from the cysteine to the phenylalanine, the CDR3 is 13 residues long. Of the read, only the CDR3 DNA is kept; its 39 bases are in frame from base 1. V is clipped by 3 bases and J by 5 bases, and the sequence between their germline boundaries is 8 bases long. The germline V gene supplies CDR1 KGHSH and CDR2 LQKENI. This specimen's time point label, interpreted: about 28 days (+/-7) after the second vaccine dose. AZD1222 recipients with second doses at about 4 weeks or about 12 weeks were pooled, because spike-specific TCR depth and breadth did not differ between schedules. Vaccinee samples were obtained from the UK trials COV001 and COV002, which included a single-blind randomized controlled phase 2/3 trial of AZD1222 (ChAdOx1 nCoV-19) in healthy adults. For TCRbeta chain sequencing, PBMC samples were collected from trial participants at day 0 and at day 28 after the second dose. The CDR3 regions of human TCRbeta chains were subjected to immunosequencing. In the paper's pipeline: TCRs in the repertoires were compared against a reference library of SARS-CoV-2-specific TCRs that had been generated with the MIRA antigen-specificity platform. Breadth meant the fraction of unique TCRs that were SARS-CoV-2-associated, whereas depth meant the fraction of total T cells that were SARS-CoV-2-associated. Using the MIRA data, every spike-specific TCR was mapped to the spike region that the TCR reacted to and assigned to either a CD4 or a CD8 class. Log10-transformed breadth and depth values were compared by one-way ANOVA with Sidak's multiple comparisons tests. TCRdb re-hosts the immuneACCESS table, in-frame sequences only. Its copies lack some clones; in the studies checked, an unresolved V gene accounts for under half of them, and the cause for the rest is not known. D and trimming come from the DNA, and the V and J calls and clone size come from that table. The sample table contains about 93,000 clones; only one count was recorded for more than 80% of them. The top ten clonotypes cover about 2.5% of the sample.

The sequenced sample was peripheral blood, obtained 28 days after the second AZD1222 dose. The receptor was isolated from an adult who received the AZD1222 COVID-19 vaccine. Recombination linked TRBV18 to TRBJ1-5, with the identity of the D gene unclear. The nucleotide sequence reads TGTGCCAGCTCACCTCGACCCGATCAGCCCCAGCATTTT. It specifies CASSPRPDQPQHF.